This is a list of T cell receptor beta chains from one sample in a study of blood T cell repertoires in COVID-19. Here immunoSEQ multiplex PCR was the method, and the copy in TCRdb shows in-frame clones only, minus some. The sample holds tens of thousands of clones, about nine tenths seen once. The sample was peripheral blood. The receptors come from a human donor in a cohort sampled during active COVID-19. The CDR3 runs from the conserved cysteine through the conserved F or W. The order of the fields is CDR3 protein, CDR3 DNA, J gene, clone size, V gene, D gene. D genes are given only for firm matches. Some rows have no size entry. The others give once, few or many, or a class for an expanded clone.

cdr3_aa: CAIGQDSSYNSPLHF; cdr3_nt: TGTGCCATAGGACAGGACAGCTCCTATAATTCACCCCTCCACTTT; j_call: TRBJ1-6; clone_size: NA; v_call: TRBV2; d_call: TRBD1
cdr3_aa: CASSLAGQGRSQQYF; cdr3_nt: TGCGCCAGCAGCTTGGCTGGACAGGGTAGGTCTCAGCAGTACTTC; j_call: TRBJ2-7; clone_size: NA; v_call: TRBV5-1; d_call: TRBD1
cdr3_aa: CASSLAGTVNYGYTF; cdr3_nt: TGTGCCAGCAGCTTAGCGGGGACAGTGAATTATGGCTACACCTTC; j_call: TRBJ1-2; clone_size: NA; v_call: TRBV7-2; d_call: TRBD1
cdr3_aa: CATSRATSGLNEQFF; cdr3_nt: TGTGCCACCAGCAGAGCCACTAGCGGACTCAATGAGCAGTTCTTC; j_call: TRBJ2-1; clone_size: NA; v_call: TRBV15; d_call: TRBD2
cdr3_aa: CASSLSREETQYF; cdr3_nt: TGTGCCAGCAGCCTCTCACGGGAAGAGACCCAGTACTTC; j_call: TRBJ2-5; clone_size: NA; v_call: TRBV3-1/TRBV3-2; d_call: NA
cdr3_aa: CASAMSGGAAGELFF; cdr3_nt: TGTGCCAGCGCCATGAGCGGGGGGGCCGCCGGGGAGCTGTTTTTT; j_call: TRBJ2-2; clone_size: NA; v_call: TRBV2; d_call: TRBD2
cdr3_aa: CASRLAGARELFF; cdr3_nt: TGTGCCAGCCGACTAGCGGGGGCGAGGGAGCTGTTTTTT; j_call: TRBJ2-2; clone_size: NA; v_call: TRBV3-1/TRBV3-2; d_call: TRBD2
cdr3_aa: CASSLSGNNEQFF; cdr3_nt: TGTGCCAGCAGCTTATCGGGAAACAATGAGCAGTTCTTC; j_call: TRBJ2-1; clone_size: NA; v_call: TRBV5-5; d_call: NA
cdr3_aa: CASSLADLGGSEQYF; cdr3_nt: TGTGCCAGCAGCTTAGCCGATCTGGGCGGGAGCGAGCAGTACTTC; j_call: TRBJ2-7; clone_size: NA; v_call: TRBV7-8; d_call: TRBD2
cdr3_aa: CASSEQGPSSGNTIYF; cdr3_nt: TGTGCCAGCAGCGAACAGGGCCCAAGCTCTGGAAACACCATATATTTT; j_call: TRBJ1-3; clone_size: NA; v_call: TRBV5-6; d_call: NA
cdr3_aa: CASSIGENEKLFF; cdr3_nt: TGTGCCAGTAGTATAGGCGAGAATGAAAAACTGTTTTTT; j_call: TRBJ1-4; clone_size: NA; v_call: TRBV19; d_call: NA
cdr3_aa: CASSLDPGAEAFF; cdr3_nt: TGTGCCAGCAGCTTAGATCCGGGGGCTGAAGCTTTCTTT; j_call: TRBJ1-1; clone_size: NA; v_call: TRBV11-3; d_call: NA
cdr3_aa: CASSETRSSTDTQYF; cdr3_nt: TGTGCCAGCAGCGAAACTAGATCTAGCACAGATACGCAGTATTTT; j_call: TRBJ2-3; clone_size: NA; v_call: TRBV6-4; d_call: NA
cdr3_aa: CASSVDPSGGNQETQYF; cdr3_nt: TGTGCCAGCAGCGTAGACCCAAGCGGGGGCAACCAAGAGACCCAGTACTTC; j_call: TRBJ2-5; clone_size: NA; v_call: TRBV9; d_call: TRBD2
cdr3_aa: CASSLWGQGWNYGYTF; cdr3_nt: TGTGCCAGCAGCTTGTGGGGACAGGGATGGAACTATGGCTACACCTTC; j_call: TRBJ1-2; clone_size: NA; v_call: TRBV5-4; d_call: TRBD1
cdr3_aa: CASSLGGGNNQPQHF; cdr3_nt: TGTGCCAGCAGCTTAGGGGGGGGTAACAATCAGCCCCAGCATTTT; j_call: TRBJ1-5; clone_size: NA; v_call: TRBV13; d_call: NA
cdr3_aa: CASSLFPGGTTDTQYF; cdr3_nt: TGTGCCAGCAGTTTATTCCCGGGGGGAACTACAGATACGCAGTATTTT; j_call: TRBJ2-3; clone_size: NA; v_call: TRBV28; d_call: TRBD2
cdr3_aa: CATGQGTGANVLTF; cdr3_nt: TGTGCCACGGGACAGGGGACTGGGGCCAACGTCCTGACTTTC; j_call: TRBJ2-6; clone_size: NA; v_call: TRBV3-1/TRBV3-2; d_call: TRBD1
cdr3_aa: CASDPRRQGQNLNTGELFF; cdr3_nt: TGTGCCAGCGACCCGAGACGACAGGGCCAGAACCTGAACACCGGGGAGCTGTTTTTT; j_call: TRBJ2-2; clone_size: NA; v_call: TRBV7-9; d_call: TRBD1
cdr3_aa: CASSQDGARNQPQHF; cdr3_nt: TGTGCCAGCAGCCAAGATGGGGCAAGGAATCAGCCCCAGCATTTT; j_call: TRBJ1-5; clone_size: NA; v_call: TRBV3-1/TRBV3-2; d_call: NA
cdr3_aa: CASKQSSTDTQYF; cdr3_nt: TGCGCCAGCAAACAGTCTTCGACAGATACGCAGTATTTT; j_call: TRBJ2-3; clone_size: once; v_call: TRBV5-1; d_call: NA
cdr3_aa: CASSHGSGELFF; cdr3_nt: TGTGCCAGCAGCCACGGGAGTGGGGAGCTGTTTTTT; j_call: TRBJ2-2; clone_size: NA; v_call: TRBV3-1/TRBV3-2; d_call: NA
cdr3_aa: CASSLPDSQKYF; cdr3_nt: TGCGCCAGCAGCTTGCCAGACTCCCAGAAGTACTTC; j_call: TRBJ2-7; clone_size: once; v_call: TRBV5-1; d_call: NA
cdr3_aa: CASSLARDRGVETQYF; cdr3_nt: TGTGCCAGCAGCTTAGCCCGGGACAGGGGTGTGGAGACCCAGTACTTC; j_call: TRBJ2-5; clone_size: NA; v_call: TRBV5-4; d_call: TRBD1